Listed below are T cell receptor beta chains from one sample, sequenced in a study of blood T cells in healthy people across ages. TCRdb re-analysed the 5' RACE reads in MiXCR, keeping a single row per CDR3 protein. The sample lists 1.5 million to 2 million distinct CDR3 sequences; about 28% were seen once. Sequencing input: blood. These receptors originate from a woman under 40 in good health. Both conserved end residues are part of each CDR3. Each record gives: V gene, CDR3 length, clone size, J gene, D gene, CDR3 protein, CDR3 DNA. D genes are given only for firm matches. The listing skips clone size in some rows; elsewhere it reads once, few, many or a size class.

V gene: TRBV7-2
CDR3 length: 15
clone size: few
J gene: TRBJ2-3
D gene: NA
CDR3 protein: CASSPTGRGTDTQYF
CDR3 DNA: TGTGCCAGCAGCCCCACAGGGAGGGGCACAGATACGCAGTATTTT

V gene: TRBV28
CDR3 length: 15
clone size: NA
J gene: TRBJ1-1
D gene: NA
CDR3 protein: CASSPRFLMNTEAFF
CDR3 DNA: TGTGCCAGCAGTCCCAGGTTTCTGATGAACACTGAAGCTTTCTTT

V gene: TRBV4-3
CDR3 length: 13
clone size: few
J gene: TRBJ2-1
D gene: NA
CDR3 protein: CASSPTTTHEQFF
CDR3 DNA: TGCGCCAGCAGCCCGACGACAACGCATGAGCAGTTCTTC

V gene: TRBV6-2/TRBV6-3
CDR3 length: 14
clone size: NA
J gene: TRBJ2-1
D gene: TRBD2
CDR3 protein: CASNTWGAGDEQFF
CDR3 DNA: TGTGCCAGCAATACCTGGGGAGCGGGAGACGAGCAGTTCTTC

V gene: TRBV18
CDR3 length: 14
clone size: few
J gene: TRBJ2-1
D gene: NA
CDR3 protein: CASSPRYGYNEQFF
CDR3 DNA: TGTGCCAGCTCACCACGTTACGGCTACAATGAGCAGTTCTTC

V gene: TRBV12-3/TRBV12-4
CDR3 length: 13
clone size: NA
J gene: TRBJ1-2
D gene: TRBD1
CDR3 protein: CASSSQGPYGCTF
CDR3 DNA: TGTGCCAGCAGTTCACAGGGGCCCTATGGCTGCACCTTC

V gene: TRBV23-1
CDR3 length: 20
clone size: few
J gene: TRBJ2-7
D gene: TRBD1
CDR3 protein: CASSPQNGQGVGTLIYEQYF
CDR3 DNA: TGCGCCAGCAGTCCCCAAAATGGACAGGGGGTAGGGACGCTAATCTACGAGCAGTACTTC

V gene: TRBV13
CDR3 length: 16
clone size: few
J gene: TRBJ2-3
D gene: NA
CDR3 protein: CASSSPTEGFADTQYF
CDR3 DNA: TGTGCCAGCAGCTCTCCGACGGAGGGATTTGCAGATACGCAGTATTTT

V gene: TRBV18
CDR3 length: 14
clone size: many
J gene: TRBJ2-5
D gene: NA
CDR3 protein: CASSPQGIQETQYF
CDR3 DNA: TGTGCCAGCTCGCCTCAGGGGATCCAAGAGACCCAGTACTTC

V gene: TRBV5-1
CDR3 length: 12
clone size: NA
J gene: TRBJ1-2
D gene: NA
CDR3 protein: CASREGVDGYTF
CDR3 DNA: TGCGCCAGCAGAGAAGGGGTAGATGGCTACACCTTC

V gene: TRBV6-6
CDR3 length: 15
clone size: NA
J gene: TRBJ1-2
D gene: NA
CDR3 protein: CASSYSPTRGNGYTF
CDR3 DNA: TGTGCCAGCAGTTACTCGCCTACGAGGGGGAATGGCTACACCTTC

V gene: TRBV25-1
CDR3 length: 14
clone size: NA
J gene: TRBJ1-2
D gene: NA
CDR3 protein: CASSGGGDDYGYTF
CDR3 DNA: TGTGCCAGCAGTGGGGGGGGTGATGACTATGGCTACACCTTC

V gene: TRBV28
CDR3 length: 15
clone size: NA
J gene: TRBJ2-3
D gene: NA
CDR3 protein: CASSSGRVKADTQYF
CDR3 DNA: TGTGCCAGCAGTTCGGGACGGGTGAAGGCTGATACGCAGTATTTT

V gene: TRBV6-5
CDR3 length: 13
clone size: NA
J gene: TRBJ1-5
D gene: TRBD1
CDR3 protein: CASSSRGLGPQHF
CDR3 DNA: TGTGCCAGCAGTTCCAGGGGGCTTGGACCCCAGCATTTT

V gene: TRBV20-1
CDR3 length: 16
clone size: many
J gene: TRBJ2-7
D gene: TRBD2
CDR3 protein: CSARDRESGRVNEQYF
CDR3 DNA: TGCAGTGCTAGAGATAGAGAGAGCGGGAGAGTCAACGAGCAGTACTTC

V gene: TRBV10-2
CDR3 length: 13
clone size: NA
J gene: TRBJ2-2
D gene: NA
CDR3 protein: CASSEPGGGELFF
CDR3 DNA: TGCGCCAGCAGTGAGCCCGGGGGCGGGGAGCTGTTTTTT

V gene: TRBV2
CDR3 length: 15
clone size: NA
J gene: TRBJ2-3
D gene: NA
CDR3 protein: CASSDWAPPTDTQYF
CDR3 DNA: TGTGCCAGCAGTGATTGGGCGCCGCCAACAGATACGCAGTATTTT

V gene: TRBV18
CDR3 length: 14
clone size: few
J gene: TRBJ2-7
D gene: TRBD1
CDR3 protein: CASSPQTGAYEQYF
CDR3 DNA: TGTGCCAGCTCACCGCAGACAGGGGCCTACGAGCAGTACTTC

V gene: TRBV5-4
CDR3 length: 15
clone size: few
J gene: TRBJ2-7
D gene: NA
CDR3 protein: CASNLARGRGDEQYF
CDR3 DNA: TGTGCCAGCAACTTGGCCCGGGGGAGAGGGGACGAGCAGTACTTC

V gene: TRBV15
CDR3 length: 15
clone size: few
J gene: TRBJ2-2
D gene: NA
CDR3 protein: CATSRGYSNTGELFF
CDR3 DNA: TGTGCTACCAGCAGAGGCTATTCGAACACCGGGGAGCTGTTTTTT

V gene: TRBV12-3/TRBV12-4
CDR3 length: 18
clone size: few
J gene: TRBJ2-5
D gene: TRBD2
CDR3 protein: CASSKTLLAEPYQETQYF
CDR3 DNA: TGTGCCAGCAGTAAGACCCTTCTAGCGGAGCCGTACCAAGAGACCCAGTACTTC

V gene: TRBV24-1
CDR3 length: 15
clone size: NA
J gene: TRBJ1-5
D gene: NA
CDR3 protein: CATSDSREVDQPQHF
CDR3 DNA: TGTGCCACCAGTGATTCTAGGGAGGTGGATCAGCCCCAGCATTTT

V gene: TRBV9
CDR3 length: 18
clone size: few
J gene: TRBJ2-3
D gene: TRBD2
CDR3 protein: CASSVDSLAGAYTDTQYF
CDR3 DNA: TGTGCCAGCAGCGTAGATTCTTTAGCGGGGGCGTACACAGATACGCAGTATTTT

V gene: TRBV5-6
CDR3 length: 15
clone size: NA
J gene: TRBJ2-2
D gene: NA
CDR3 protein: CASSLLGAGTGELFF
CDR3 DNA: TGTGCCAGCAGCTTATTGGGGGCAGGGACCGGGGAGCTGTTTTTT

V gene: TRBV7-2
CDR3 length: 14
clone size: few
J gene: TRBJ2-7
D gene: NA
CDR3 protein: CASSLSPPDYEQYF
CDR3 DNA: TGTGCCAGCAGCTTAAGTCCCCCGGACTACGAGCAGTACTTC

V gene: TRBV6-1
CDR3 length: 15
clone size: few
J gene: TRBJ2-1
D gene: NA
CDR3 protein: CASSEEPRAYNEQFF
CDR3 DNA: TGTGCCAGCAGTGAAGAGCCTAGGGCCTACAATGAGCAGTTCTTC

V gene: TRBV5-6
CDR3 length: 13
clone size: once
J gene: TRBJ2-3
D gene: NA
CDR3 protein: CASSLLLWQGKYF
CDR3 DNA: TGTGCCAGCAGCTTGTTATTATGGCAGGGAAAGTATTTT

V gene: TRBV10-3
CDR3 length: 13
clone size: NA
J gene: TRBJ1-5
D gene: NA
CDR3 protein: CAISGQQGQPQHF
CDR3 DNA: TGTGCCATCAGTGGCCAACAGGGTCAGCCCCAGCATTTT

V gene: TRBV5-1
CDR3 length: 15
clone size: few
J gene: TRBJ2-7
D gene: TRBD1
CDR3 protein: CASSLNRQGMYEQYF
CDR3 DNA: TGCGCCAGCAGCCTGAACCGACAGGGGATGTACGAGCAGTACTTC

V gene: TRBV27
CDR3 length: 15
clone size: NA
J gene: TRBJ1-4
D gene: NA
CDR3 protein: CASMGGSGGFEKRFF
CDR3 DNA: TGTGCCAGCATGGGGGGCAGCGGGGGGTTTGAAAAACGGTTTTTT

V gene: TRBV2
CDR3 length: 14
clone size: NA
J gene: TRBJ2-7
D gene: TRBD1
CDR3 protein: CASSSQGARGEQYF
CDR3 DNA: TGTGCCAGCAGTTCACAGGGGGCACGGGGCGAGCAGTACTTC

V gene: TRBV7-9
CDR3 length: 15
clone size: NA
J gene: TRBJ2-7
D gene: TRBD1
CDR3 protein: CASNHRDRTYNEQYF
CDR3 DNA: TGTGCCAGCAATCACCGGGACAGGACCTACAATGAGCAGTACTTC

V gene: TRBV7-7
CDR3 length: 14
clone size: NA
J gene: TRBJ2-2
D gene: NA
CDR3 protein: CALKGQTNTGELFF
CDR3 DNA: TGTGCCTTGAAGGGGCAGACGAACACCGGGGAGCTGTTTTTT

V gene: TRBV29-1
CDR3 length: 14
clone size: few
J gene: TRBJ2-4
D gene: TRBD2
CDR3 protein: CSVDMGGAKNIQYF
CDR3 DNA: TGCAGCGTTGATATGGGGGGGGCCAAAAACATTCAGTACTTC

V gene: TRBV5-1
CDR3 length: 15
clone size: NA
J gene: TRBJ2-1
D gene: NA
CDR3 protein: CASSSEAADYNEQFF
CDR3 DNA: TGCGCCAGCAGCTCAGAAGCGGCAGACTACAATGAGCAGTTCTTC

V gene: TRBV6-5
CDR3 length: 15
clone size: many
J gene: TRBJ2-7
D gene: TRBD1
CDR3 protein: CASSWDRVKSYEQYF
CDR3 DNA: TGTGCCAGCAGCTGGGACAGGGTAAAGTCCTACGAGCAGTACTTC

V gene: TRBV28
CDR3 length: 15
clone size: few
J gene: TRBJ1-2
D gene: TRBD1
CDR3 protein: CASSPGGMYKYGYTF
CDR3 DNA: TGTGCCAGCAGTCCAGGGGGGATGTATAAGTATGGCTACACCTTC

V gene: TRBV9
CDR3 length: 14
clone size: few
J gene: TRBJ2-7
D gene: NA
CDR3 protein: CASSQVVGSGEQYF
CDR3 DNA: TGTGCCAGCAGCCAGGTGGTCGGGTCGGGCGAGCAGTACTTC

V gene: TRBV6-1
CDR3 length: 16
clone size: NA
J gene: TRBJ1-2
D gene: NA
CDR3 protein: CASSEERGRLNYGYTF
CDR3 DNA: TGTGCCAGCAGTGAAGAACGAGGCAGGTTAAACTATGGCTACACCTTC

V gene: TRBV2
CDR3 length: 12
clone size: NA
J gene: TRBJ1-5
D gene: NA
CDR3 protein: CASRGWDQPQHF
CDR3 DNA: TGTGCCAGCAGGGGATGGGATCAGCCCCAGCATTTT

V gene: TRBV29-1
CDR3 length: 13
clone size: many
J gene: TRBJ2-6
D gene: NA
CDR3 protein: CSVGVTGANVLTF
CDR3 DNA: TGCAGCGTTGGGGTGACTGGGGCCAACGTCCTGACTTTC

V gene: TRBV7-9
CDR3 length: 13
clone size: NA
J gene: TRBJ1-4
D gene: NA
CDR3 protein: CASSPKGGEKLFF
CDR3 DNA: TGTGCCAGCAGCCCAAAGGGGGGCGAAAAACTGTTTTTT

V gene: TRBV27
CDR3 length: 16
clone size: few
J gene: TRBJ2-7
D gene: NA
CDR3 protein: CASSLSREGGSYEQYF
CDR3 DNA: TGTGCCAGCAGTTTGTCCCGGGAAGGGGGCTCCTACGAGCAGTACTTC

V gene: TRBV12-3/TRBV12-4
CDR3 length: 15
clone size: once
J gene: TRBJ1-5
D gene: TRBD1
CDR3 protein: CASSPPDGTVQPQHF
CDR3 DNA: TGTGCCAGCAGTCCTCCCGATGGGACAGTTCAGCCCCAGCATTTT

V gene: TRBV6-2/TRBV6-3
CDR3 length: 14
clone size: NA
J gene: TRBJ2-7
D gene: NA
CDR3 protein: CASRPSRETYEQYF
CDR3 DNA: TGTGCCAGCAGACCTTCGAGGGAAACCTACGAGCAGTACTTC

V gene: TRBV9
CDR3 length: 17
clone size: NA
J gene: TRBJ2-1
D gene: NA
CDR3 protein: CASSVADTSFSYNEQFF
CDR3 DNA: TGTGCCAGCAGCGTAGCCGATACCTCCTTCTCCTACAATGAGCAGTTCTTC

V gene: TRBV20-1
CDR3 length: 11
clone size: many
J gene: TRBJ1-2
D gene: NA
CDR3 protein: CSAVDSYGYTF
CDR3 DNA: TGCAGTGCCGTGGACAGCTATGGCTACACCTTC

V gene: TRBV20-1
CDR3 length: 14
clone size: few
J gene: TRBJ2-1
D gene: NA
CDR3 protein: CSARKDTSYNEQFF
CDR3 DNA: TGCAGTGCTAGAAAGGACACCTCCTACAATGAGCAGTTCTTC

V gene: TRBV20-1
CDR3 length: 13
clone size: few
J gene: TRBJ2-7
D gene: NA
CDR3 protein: CSADPTAGAEQYF
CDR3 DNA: TGCAGTGCCGACCCAACCGCAGGGGCCGAGCAGTACTTC

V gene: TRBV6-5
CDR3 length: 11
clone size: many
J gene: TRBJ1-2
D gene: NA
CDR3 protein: CASSRGDGYTF
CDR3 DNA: TGTGCCAGCAGCCGTGGGGACGGCTACACCTTC

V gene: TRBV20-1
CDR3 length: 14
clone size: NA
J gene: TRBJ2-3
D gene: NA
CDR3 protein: CSAAPDSSTDTQYF
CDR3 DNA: TGCAGTGCTGCACCGGACTCTAGCACAGATACGCAGTATTTT

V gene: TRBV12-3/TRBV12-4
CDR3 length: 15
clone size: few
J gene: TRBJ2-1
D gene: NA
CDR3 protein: CASSLIGPLYNEQFF
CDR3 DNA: TGTGCCAGCAGTTTAATTGGCCCCCTCTACAATGAGCAGTTCTTC

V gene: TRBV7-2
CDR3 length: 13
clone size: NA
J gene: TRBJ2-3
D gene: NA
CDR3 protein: CASSLRRKDTQYF
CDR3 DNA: TGTGCCAGCAGCTTACGGCGGAAGGATACGCAGTATTTT

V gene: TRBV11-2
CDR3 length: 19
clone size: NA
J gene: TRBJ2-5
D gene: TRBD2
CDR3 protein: CASSLVFLTSESSQETQYF
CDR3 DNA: TGTGCCAGCAGCTTAGTCTTCCTTACTAGCGAGAGTAGCCAAGAGACCCAGTACTTC

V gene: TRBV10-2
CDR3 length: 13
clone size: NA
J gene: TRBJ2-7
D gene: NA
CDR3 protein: CASREGGLYEQYF
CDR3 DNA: TGCGCCAGCAGGGAGGGGGGGCTCTACGAGCAGTACTTC